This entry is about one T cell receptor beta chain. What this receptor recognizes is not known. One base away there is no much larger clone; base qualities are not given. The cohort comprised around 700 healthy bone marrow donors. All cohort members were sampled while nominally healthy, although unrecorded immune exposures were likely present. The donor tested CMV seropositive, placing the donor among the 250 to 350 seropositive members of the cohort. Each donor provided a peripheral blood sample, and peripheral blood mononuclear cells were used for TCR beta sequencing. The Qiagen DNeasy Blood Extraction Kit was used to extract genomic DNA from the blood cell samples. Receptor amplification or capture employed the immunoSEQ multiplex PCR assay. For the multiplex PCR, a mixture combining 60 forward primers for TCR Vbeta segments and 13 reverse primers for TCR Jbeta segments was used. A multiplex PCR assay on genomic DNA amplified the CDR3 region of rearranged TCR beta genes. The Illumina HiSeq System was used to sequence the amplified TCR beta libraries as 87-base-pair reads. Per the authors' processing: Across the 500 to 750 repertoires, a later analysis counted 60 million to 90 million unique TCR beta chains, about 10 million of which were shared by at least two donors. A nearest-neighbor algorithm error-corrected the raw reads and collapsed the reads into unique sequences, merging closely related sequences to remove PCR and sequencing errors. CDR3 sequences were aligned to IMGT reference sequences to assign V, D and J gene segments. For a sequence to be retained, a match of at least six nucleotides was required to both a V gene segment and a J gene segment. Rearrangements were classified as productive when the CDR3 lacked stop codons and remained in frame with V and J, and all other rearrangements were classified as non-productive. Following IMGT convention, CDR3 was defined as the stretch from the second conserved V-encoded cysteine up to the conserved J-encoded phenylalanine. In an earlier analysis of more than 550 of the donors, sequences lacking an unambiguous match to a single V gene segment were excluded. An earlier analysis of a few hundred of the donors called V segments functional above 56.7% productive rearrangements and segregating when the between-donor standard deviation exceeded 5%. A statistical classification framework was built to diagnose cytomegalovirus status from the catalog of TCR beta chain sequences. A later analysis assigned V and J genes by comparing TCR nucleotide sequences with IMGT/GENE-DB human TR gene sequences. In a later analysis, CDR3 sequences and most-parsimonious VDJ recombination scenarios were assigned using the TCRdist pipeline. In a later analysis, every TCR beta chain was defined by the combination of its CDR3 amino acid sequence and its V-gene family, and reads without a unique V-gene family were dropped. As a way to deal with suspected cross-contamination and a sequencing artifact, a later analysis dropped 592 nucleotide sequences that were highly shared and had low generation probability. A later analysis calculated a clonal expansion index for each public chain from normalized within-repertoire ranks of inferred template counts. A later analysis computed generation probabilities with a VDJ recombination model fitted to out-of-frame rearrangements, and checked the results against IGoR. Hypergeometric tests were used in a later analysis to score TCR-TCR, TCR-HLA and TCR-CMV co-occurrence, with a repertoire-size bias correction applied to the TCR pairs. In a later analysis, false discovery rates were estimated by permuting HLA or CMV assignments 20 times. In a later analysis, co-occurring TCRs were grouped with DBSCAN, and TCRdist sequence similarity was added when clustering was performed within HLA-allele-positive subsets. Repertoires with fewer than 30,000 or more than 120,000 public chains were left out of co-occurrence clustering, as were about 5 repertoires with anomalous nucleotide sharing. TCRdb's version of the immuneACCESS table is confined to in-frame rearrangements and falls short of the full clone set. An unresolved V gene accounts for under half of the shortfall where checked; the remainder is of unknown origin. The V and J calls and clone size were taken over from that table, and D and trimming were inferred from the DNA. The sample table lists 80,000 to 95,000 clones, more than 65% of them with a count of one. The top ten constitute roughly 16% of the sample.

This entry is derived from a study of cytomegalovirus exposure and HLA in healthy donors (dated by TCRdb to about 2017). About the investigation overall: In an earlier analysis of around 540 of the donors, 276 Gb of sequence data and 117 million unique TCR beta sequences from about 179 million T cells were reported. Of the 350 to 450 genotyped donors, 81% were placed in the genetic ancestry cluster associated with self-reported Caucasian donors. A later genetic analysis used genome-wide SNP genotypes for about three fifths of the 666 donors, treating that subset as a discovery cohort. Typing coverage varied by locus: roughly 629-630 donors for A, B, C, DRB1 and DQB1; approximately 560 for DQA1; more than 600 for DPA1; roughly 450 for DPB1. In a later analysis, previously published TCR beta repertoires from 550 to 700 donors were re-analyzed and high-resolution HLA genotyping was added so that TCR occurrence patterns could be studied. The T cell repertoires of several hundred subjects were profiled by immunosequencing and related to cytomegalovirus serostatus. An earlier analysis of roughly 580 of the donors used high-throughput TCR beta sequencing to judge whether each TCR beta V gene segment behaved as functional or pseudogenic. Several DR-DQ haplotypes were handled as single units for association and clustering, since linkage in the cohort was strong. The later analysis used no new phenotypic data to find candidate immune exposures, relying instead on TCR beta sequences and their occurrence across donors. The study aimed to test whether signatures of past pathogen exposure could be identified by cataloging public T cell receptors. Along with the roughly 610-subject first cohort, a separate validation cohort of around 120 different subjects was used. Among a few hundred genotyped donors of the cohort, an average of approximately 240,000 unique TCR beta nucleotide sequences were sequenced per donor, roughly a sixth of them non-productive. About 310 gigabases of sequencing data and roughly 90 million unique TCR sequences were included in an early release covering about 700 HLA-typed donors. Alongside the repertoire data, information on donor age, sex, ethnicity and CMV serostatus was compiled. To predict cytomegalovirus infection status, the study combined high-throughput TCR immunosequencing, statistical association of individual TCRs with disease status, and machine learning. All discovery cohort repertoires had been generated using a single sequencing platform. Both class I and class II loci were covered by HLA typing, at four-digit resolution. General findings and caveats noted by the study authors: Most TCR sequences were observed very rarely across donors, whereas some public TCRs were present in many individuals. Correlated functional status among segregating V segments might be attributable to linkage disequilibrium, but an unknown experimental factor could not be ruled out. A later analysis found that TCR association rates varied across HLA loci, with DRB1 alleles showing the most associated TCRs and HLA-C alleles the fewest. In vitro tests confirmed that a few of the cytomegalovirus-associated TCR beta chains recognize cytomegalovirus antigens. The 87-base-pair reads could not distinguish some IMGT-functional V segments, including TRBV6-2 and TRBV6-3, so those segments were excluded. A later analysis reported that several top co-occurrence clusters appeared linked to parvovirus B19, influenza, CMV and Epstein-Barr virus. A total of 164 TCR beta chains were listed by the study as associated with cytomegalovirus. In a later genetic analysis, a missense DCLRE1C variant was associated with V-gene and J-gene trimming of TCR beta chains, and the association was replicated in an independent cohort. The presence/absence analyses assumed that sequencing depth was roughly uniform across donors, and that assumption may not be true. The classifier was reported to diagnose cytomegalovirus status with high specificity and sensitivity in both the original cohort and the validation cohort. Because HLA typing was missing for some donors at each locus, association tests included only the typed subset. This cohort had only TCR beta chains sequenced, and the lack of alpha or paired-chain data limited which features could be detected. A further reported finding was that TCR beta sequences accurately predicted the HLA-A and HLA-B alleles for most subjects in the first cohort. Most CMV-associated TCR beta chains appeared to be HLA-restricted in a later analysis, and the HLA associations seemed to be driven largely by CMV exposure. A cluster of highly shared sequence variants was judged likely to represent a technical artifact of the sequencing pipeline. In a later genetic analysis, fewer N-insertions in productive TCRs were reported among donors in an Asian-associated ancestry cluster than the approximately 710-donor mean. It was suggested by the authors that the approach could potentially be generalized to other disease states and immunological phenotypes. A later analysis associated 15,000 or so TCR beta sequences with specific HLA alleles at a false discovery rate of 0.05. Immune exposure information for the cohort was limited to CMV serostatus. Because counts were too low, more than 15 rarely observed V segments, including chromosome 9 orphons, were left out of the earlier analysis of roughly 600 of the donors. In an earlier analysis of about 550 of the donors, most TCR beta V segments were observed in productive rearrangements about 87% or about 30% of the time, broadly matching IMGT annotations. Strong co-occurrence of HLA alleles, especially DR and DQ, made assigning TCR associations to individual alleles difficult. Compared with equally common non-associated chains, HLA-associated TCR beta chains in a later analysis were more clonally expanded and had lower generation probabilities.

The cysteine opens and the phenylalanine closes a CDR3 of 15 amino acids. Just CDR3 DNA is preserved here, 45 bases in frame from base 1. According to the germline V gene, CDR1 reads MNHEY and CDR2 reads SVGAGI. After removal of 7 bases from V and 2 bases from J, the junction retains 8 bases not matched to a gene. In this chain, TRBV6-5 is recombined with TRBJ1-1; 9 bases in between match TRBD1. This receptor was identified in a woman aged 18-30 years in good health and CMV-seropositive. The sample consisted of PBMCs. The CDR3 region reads CASKDRGQLNTEAFF. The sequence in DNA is TGTGCCAGCAAGGACAGGGGCCAGCTTAACACTGAAGCTTTCTTT.